These 3 T cell receptor beta chains came from one sample sequenced in a study of vaccination and CD4 T cells after COVID-19. Sequenced with the Oncomine TCR Beta short-read assay was DNA taken from cultured CD4+ T cells. TCRdb re-derived calls from the PCR reads in MiXCR, one entry per CDR3 protein. Of approximately 24,000 distinct CDR3 sequences in the sample, 25% to 30% were seen once. These receptors are not linked to any known antigen. Time point here: late sampling 161 to 241 days after vaccination in three convalescent patients. The treatment here: roughly ten-day PBMC culture with coronavirus spike peptide pools or control peptides (ViraFEST assay). The sample consisted of CD4+ T cells from blood, cultured in vitro, taken about 7 months after SARS-CoV-2 vaccination. These receptors were taken from a human donor who had recovered from COVID-19.

The rearrangement uses TRBV20-1 and TRBJ2-7; 9 nucleotides align to TRBD2. Unmatched junction bases numbered 10, after V lost 6 bases and J lost 7 bases. CDR1 and CDR2 (germline): DFQATT, SNEGSKA (reference sequence). The CDR3 has 13 residues. For the CDR3, the DNA is TGCAGTGCCTGGGAGACTAGCGGAGGGGAGCAGTACTTC. Its translation is CSAWETSGGEQYF.

The chain combines TRBV7-6 with TRBJ2-7; TRBD2 is a possible D gene (5 bases). Germline V lookup: CDR1 SGHVS, CDR2 FNYEAQ. This CDR3 spans 16 amino acids. Trimming cost V 0 bases and J 0 bases, with 12 bases left between them. The DNA of the CDR3 is TGTGCCAGCAGCTTAGCGCCACCTAGCAGCTCCTACGAGCAGTACTTC. Residues: CASSLAPPSSSYEQYF.

The chain links TRBV15 to TRBJ2-4; TRBD2 might be the D (5 bases). Germline values: CDR1 LNHNV, CDR2 YYDKDF (reference sequence). The CDR3 totals 14 residues. Deletions cut 3 bases from V and 6 bases from J, with 12 bases between. The CDR3 loop reads CATSSPLEVNIQYF. Here the CDR3 DNA reads TGTGCCACCAGCAGCCCCTTGGAGGTAAACATTCAGTACTTC.